These T cell receptor beta chains were read from a single sample in a study of blood T cell repertoires in COVID-19. Profiled with immunoSEQ multiplex PCR; TCRdb holds only in-frame clones, not every one. This sample has tens of thousands of clones, with about 90% found just once. The sample consisted of peripheral blood. These receptors were taken from a woman between 55 and 75 years old with active COVID-19. Each CDR3 is given with its conserved first and last residue. Fields, in order: V gene, J gene, CDR3 length, CDR3 protein.

v_gene: TRBV3-1/TRBV3-2; j_gene: TRBJ2-1; len: 18; CDR3aa: CASSPLEREVLHYNEQFF
v_gene: TRBV18; j_gene: TRBJ2-7; len: 14; CDR3aa: CASSPPDYFYEQYF
v_gene: TRBV5-8; j_gene: TRBJ1-3; len: 10; CDR3aa: CASGGNTIYF
v_gene: TRBV7-9; j_gene: TRBJ1-6; len: 14; CDR3aa: CASSLVGGNSPLHF
v_gene: TRBV29-1; j_gene: TRBJ1-1; len: 13; CDR3aa: CSVGWGGNTEAFF
v_gene: TRBV28; j_gene: TRBJ1-5; len: 15; CDR3aa: CASTLRGGSDQPQHF
v_gene: TRBV6-5; j_gene: TRBJ2-7; len: 14; CDR3aa: CASSRGTGSHEQYF
v_gene: TRBV30; j_gene: TRBJ2-1; len: 20; CDR3aa: CAWSVPDGQGGRNSYNEQFF
v_gene: TRBV7-2; j_gene: TRBJ2-3; len: 15; CDR3aa: CASSSEGMRTDTQYF
v_gene: TRBV5-1; j_gene: TRBJ2-2; len: 16; CDR3aa: CASSLLAGDVTGELFF
v_gene: TRBV4-1; j_gene: TRBJ1-5; len: 13; CDR3aa: CASSQDPSQPQHF
v_gene: TRBV5-1; j_gene: TRBJ2-1; len: 13; CDR3aa: CASSPFGFNEQFF
v_gene: TRBV5-1; j_gene: TRBJ2-1; len: 16; CDR3aa: CASSSRAGGAYNEQFF
v_gene: TRBV7-9; j_gene: TRBJ2-3; len: 12; CDR3aa: CASSPYTDTQYF
v_gene: TRBV9; j_gene: TRBJ1-3; len: 13; CDR3aa: CASSLPPENTIYF
v_gene: TRBV19; j_gene: TRBJ2-7; len: 14; CDR3aa: CASSIGGQGEEQYF
v_gene: TRBV28; j_gene: TRBJ2-7; len: 10; CDR3aa: CASSFQDRRF
v_gene: TRBV5-1; j_gene: TRBJ1-2; len: 15; CDR3aa: CASSLGDRGPYGYTF
v_gene: TRBV4-1; j_gene: TRBJ2-5; len: 15; CDR3aa: CASSQSGLYQETQYF
v_gene: TRBV28; j_gene: TRBJ1-2; len: 12; CDR3aa: CASRQRGAVDTF
v_gene: TRBV7-9; j_gene: TRBJ2-1; len: 14; CDR3aa: CASSVIGKDNEQFF
v_gene: TRBV7-9; j_gene: TRBJ2-5; len: 15; CDR3aa: CASSEPRGKQETQYF
v_gene: TRBV11-1; j_gene: TRBJ2-1; len: 16; CDR3aa: CASSLGGESSYNEQFF
v_gene: TRBV6-2/TRBV6-3; j_gene: TRBJ2-5; len: 13; CDR3aa: CASSTRQGSAQYF
v_gene: TRBV28; j_gene: TRBJ2-5; len: 14; CDR3aa: CASRQQRGRETQYF
v_gene: TRBV28; j_gene: TRBJ2-7; len: 16; CDR3aa: CASSLGWASGTYEQYF
v_gene: TRBV7-9; j_gene: TRBJ2-3; len: 14; CDR3aa: CASSRDSSPDTQYF
v_gene: TRBV5-1; j_gene: TRBJ2-1; len: 17; CDR3aa: CASSLGTSGRFGNEQFF
v_gene: TRBV14; j_gene: TRBJ2-1; len: 11; CDR3aa: CASSLRSEQFF
v_gene: TRBV3-1/TRBV3-2; j_gene: TRBJ1-5; len: 14; CDR3aa: CASSQDRGRQPQHF
v_gene: TRBV12-3/TRBV12-4; j_gene: TRBJ1-1; len: 13; CDR3aa: CASTLQGNTEAFF
v_gene: TRBV19; j_gene: TRBJ1-2; len: 18; CDR3aa: CASSSTGTGGLPGYGYTF
v_gene: TRBV7-2; j_gene: TRBJ2-3; len: 15; CDR3aa: CASSWGPYEADTQYF
v_gene: TRBV24-1; j_gene: TRBJ2-1; len: 16; CDR3aa: CATSDVTGQDYNEQFF
v_gene: TRBV12-5; j_gene: TRBJ2-1; len: 13; CDR3aa: CASGRGTENEQFF
v_gene: TRBV4-1; j_gene: TRBJ2-1; len: 19; CDR3aa: CASSARQGAVGGSGYEQFF
v_gene: TRBV5-1; j_gene: TRBJ1-1; len: 13; CDR3aa: CASSLDRGVEAFF
v_gene: TRBV6-2/TRBV6-3; j_gene: TRBJ1-3; len: 17; CDR3aa: CASSDGARGTDGNTIYF
v_gene: TRBV12-3/TRBV12-4; j_gene: TRBJ2-5; len: 13; CDR3aa: CASRETGSETQYF
v_gene: TRBV27; j_gene: TRBJ1-1; len: 15; CDR3aa: CASSFSRGIPTEAFF
v_gene: TRBV24-1; j_gene: TRBJ2-1; len: 13; CDR3aa: CATRGSSGDEQFF
v_gene: TRBV7-9; j_gene: TRBJ2-3; len: 18; CDR3aa: CASSFQRGRDASTDTQYF
v_gene: TRBV7-2; j_gene: TRBJ2-5; len: 16; CDR3aa: CASSPSLSGGRETQYF
v_gene: TRBV28; j_gene: TRBJ1-1; len: 15; CDR3aa: CASYSHGDRDTEAFF
v_gene: TRBV10-3; j_gene: TRBJ1-1; len: 14; CDR3aa: CAISDLRRGTEAFF
v_gene: TRBV2; j_gene: TRBJ2-2; len: 14; CDR3aa: CATSADRGTGELFF
v_gene: TRBV9; j_gene: TRBJ1-2; len: 16; CDR3aa: CASSVGLGPANYGYTF
v_gene: TRBV2; j_gene: TRBJ2-1; len: 16; CDR3aa: CASSAPGLNSYNEQFF
v_gene: TRBV28; j_gene: TRBJ1-2; len: 15; CDR3aa: CASSAPDGGAFGYTF
v_gene: TRBV5-4; j_gene: TRBJ2-3; len: 16; CDR3aa: CASSQDTGQGPDTQYF